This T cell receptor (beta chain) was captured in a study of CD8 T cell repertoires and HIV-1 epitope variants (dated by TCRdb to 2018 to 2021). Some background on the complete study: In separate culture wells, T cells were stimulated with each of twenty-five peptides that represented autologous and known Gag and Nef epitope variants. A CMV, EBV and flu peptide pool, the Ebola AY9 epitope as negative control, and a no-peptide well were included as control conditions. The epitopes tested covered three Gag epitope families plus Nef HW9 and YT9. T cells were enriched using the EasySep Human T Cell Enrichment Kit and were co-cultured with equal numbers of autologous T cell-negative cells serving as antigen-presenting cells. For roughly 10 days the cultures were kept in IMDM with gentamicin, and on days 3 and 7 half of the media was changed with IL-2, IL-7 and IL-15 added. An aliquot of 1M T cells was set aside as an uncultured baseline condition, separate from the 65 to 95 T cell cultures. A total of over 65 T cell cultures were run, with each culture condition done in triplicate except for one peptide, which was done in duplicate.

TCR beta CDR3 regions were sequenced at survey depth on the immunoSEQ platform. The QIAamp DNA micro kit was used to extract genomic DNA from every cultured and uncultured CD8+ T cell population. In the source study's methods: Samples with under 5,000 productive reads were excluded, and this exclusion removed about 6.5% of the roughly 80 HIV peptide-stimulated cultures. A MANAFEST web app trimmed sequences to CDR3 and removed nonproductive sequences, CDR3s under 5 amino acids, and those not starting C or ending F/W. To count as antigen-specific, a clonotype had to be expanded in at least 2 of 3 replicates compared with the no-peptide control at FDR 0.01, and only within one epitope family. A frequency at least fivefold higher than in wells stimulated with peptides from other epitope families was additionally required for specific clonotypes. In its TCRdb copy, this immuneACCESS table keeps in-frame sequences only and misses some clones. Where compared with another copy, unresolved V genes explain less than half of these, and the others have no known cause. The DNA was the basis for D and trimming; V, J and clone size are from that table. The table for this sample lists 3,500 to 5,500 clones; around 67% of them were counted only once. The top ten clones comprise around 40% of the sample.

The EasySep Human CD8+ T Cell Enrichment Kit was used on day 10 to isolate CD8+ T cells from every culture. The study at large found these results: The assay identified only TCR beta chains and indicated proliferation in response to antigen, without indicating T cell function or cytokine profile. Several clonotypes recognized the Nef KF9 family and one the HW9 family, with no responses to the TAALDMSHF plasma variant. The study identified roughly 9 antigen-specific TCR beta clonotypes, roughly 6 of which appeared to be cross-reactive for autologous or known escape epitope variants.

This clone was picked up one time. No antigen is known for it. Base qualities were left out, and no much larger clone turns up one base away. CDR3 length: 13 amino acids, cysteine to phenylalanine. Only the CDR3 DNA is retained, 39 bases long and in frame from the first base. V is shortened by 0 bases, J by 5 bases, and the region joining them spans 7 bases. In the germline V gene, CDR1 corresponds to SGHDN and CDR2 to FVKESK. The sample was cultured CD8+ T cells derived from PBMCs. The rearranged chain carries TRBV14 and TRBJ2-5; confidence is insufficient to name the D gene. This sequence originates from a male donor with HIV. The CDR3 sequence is CASSQDIWETQYF. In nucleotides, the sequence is TGTGCCAGCAGCCAAGATATCTGGGAGACCCAGTACTTC. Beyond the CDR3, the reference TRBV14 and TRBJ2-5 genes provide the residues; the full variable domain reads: EAGVTQFPSHSVIEKGQTVTLRCDPISGHDNLYWYRRVMGKEIKFLLHFVKESKQDESGMPNNRFLAERTGGTYSTLKVQPAELEDSGVYFCASSQDIWETQYFGPGTRLLVL.